A single sample is the source of the 7 T cell receptor beta chains below, sequenced in a study of breast tumors, draining lymph nodes, adjacent tissues. Breast cancer patients provided tissue from their axillary draining lymph nodes. One entry per CDR3 protein, called by TCRdb with MiXCR from the multiplex PCR reads. Among 150,000 to 200,000 distinct CDR3 sequences listed, roughly 30% were seen once. Specimen: axillary lymph node tissue. These receptors all stem from a female donor with breast cancer. Some clones in this sample may be carry-over from other donors' samples.

This clonotype came up many times. The CDR3 DNA reads as TGTGCCAGCAGTTTGGAGCAGGGAAGCTACGAGCAGTACTTC. It codes for CASSLEQGSYEQYF. The chain has TRBV12-3 or TRBV12-4 and TRBJ2-7, with D perhaps matching TRBD1 (5 bases). CDR3 length: 14 amino acids. V was shortened by 3 bases and J by 3 bases, with 12 bases between the two germline ends.

In this sample, this clonotype turned up many times. This sequence joins TRBV5-1 and TRBJ2-2, with D possibly TRBD1 on 6 matching bases. The CDR3 length is 15 residues. From germline, CDR1 is SGHRS and CDR2 YFSETQ. The V end lost 3 bases, the J end lost 0 bases, and 9 bases lay between the germline ends. The CDR3 DNA is TGCGCCAGCAGCTCTGGACAGACGAACACCGGGGAGCTGTTTTTT. Protein product: CASSSGQTNTGELFF.

This clonotype was detected a few times. The rearrangement uses TRBV14 and TRBJ2-1; D unclear. Germline-derived CDR1 and CDR2 are SGHDN and FVKESK. The CDR3 contains 15 residues. The V gene lost 3 bases and the J gene lost 3 bases, with 12 bases spanning the gap. The CDR3, as DNA: TGTGCCAGCAGCCAGCAAGGGTGGGGCTACAATGAGCAGTTCTTC. Amino acids: CASSQQGWGYNEQFF. Drawing the rest from reference TRBV14 and TRBJ2-1, the complete variable domain is EAGVTQFPSHSVIEKGQTVTLRCDPISGHDNLYWYRRVMGKEIKFLLHFVKESKQDESGMPNNRFLAERTGGTYSTLKVQPAELEDSGVYFCASSQQGWGYNEQFFGPGTRLTVL.

In this sample, this clonotype turned up many times. This rearrangement joins TRBV12-3 or TRBV12-4 to TRBJ2-3; D is possibly TRBD1 or TRBD2 (5 bases each). CDR3 length: 18 residues. Trimming removed 8 bases at V and 5 bases at J, with 29 bases between. CDR3 sequence reads: CASHKLYFRDLRIDTQYF. CDR3 DNA: TGTGCCAGCCACAAACTCTACTTCCGGGACCTTCGTATAGATACGCAGTATTTT.

This clonotype was observed at least ten times. The rearrangement joins TRBV20-1 to TRBJ1-4; D is perhaps TRBD1 (5 bases). V was clipped by 6 bases and J by 7 bases, with 18 bases between them. This CDR3 comprises 14 residues. Germline lookup yields CDR1 DFQATT and CDR2 SNEGSKA (reference sequence). CDR3 loop: CSAPDERRGEKLFF. The CDR3 DNA follows: TGCAGTGCCCCGGATGAGAGGAGGGGTGAAAAACTGTTTTTT.

Remarks on this clonotype: At one boundary the junction diverges from the germline segment, which might be a read error. The chain joins TRBV27 to TRBJ1-4, with D maybe TRBD1 (6 bases). The CDR3 extends over 15 amino acids. Germline values: CDR1 MNHEY, CDR2 SMNVEV (reference sequence). CDR3 DNA sequence: TGTGCCAGCAGTCCCGACAGGTCAACTAATGAAAAACTGTATTTT. It codes for CASSPDRSTNEKLYF.

Worth noting for this clonotype: A much more abundant neighbour one base away suggests this may be a read error. This rearrangement joins TRBV9 to TRBJ2-5; D remains ambiguous. This CDR3 spans 15 amino acids. Germline-derived CDR1 and CDR2 are SGDLS and YYNGEE. For the CDR3, the DNA is TGTGCCAGCAGCGCCTGGACGGATCCCCAAGAGACCCCGTACTTC. Its translation: CASSAWTDPQETPYF.